This TCR beta chain was identified in a study of blood T cell repertoires in COVID-19. At the level of the study: Samples representing acute and convalescent COVID-19 were sourced from the United States, Italy and Spain. The cDNA or gDNA used as material had been derived from T cells, B-cell-depleted T cells, or PBMCs.

Profiled with immunoSEQ multiplex PCR; TCRdb holds only in-frame clones, not every one. This sample has roughly 34,000 clones; about 89% occur once, and the top ten carry 9.9%. The sequence came from a human donor with active COVID-19. The donor label of this sample is uncertain. The sequencing sample was made of peripheral blood.

In DNA, the CDR3 is TGTGCCAGCATTAACGTTAGCGGGTACTCCTACGAGCAGTACTTC. It yields the protein CASINVSGYSYEQYF. V gene TRBV28 combines with J gene TRBJ2-7; TRBD2 aligns across 7 bases. Germline V CDR1 and CDR2: MDHEN, SYDVKM. This CDR3 region has 15 residues. Unmatched junction bases numbered 9, after V lost 7 bases and J lost 0 bases.